This record covers a single T cell receptor (beta chain). The source of the sample is a study of human T cells and chemical hapten exposure. A single record per CDR3 protein comes from TCRdb applying MiXCR to the RACE reads. The sample records 95,000 to 150,000 distinct CDR3 sequences, 11% being singletons. V lost 3 bases to trimming and J lost 6 bases, with 18 bases between them. CDR1 and CDR2 (germline): MDHEN, SYDVKM. The CDR3 contains 15 residues. Time point given: patch test 3, about 24 weeks after DPC sensitization. Specified treatment: therapeutic diphenylcyclopropenone sensitization with weekly scalp DPC.

The chain joins TRBV28 to TRBJ2-7, with D possibly being TRBD1 (5 bases). The source material was whole blood, sampled in connection with sensitization to the hapten diphenylcyclopropenone (DPC). This TCR was recovered from a woman in her 50s with alopecia areata. Some clones in this sample may be carry-over from other donors' samples. This CDR3 reads CASSFSTVLSGEQYF. The CDR3, as DNA: TGTGCCAGCAGTTTTTCGACAGTTCTCTCGGGCGAGCAGTACTTC.